The clone carrying this T cell receptor (beta chain) was observed a few times. Study processing details: It was from reference gene primer amplification that nucleated cell counts were estimated. Here immunoSEQ multiplex PCR was the method, and the copy in TCRdb shows in-frame clones only, minus some. V and J calls and clone size are copied from that table; D and trimming were computed from the DNA. This repertoire shows 75,000 to 100,000 clones, roughly 71% found once; its top ten account for approximately 9.2%. The germline CDR1 and CDR2 sequences are LNHNV and YYDKDF (reference sequence). With 5 bases clipped from V and 3 bases from J, the junction kept 9 bases outside the gene matches. CDR3 length equals 16 residues. The data belong to a study of blood T cell repertoires in COVID-19.

Sample: peripheral blood. V is TRBV15 and J is TRBJ1-5; TRBD1 matches 8 bases. This sequence was found in a woman aged 80 or older with acute or convalescent COVID-19. The CDR3 coding sequence is TGTGCCACCAGCCCCCGAGGACAGGGCCTCAATCAGCCCCAGCATTTT. This translates into CATSPRGQGLNQPQHF.